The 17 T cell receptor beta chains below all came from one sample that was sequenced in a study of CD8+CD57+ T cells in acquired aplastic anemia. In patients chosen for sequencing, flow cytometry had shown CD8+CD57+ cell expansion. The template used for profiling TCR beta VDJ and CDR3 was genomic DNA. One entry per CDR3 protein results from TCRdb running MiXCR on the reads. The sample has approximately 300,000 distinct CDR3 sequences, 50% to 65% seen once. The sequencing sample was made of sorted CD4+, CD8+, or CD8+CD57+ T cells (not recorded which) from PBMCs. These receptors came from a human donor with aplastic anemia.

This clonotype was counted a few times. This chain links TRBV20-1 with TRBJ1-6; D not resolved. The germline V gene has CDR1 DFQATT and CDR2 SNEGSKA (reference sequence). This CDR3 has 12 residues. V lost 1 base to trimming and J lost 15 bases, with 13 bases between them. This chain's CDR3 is CSARVAVGGLHF. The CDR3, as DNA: TGCAGTGCTAGAGTGGCAGTTGGAGGCCTCCACTTT.

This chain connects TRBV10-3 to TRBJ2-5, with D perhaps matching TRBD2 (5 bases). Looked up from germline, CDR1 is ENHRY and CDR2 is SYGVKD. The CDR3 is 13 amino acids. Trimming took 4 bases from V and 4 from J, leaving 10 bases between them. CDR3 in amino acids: CAISGLSGETQYF. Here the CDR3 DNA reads TGTGCCATCAGTGGACTATCGGGAGAGACCCAGTACTTC.

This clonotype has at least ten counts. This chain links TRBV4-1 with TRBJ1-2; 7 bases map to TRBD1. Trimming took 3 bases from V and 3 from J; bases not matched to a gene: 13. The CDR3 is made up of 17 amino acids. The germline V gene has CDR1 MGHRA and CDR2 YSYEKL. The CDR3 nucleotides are TGCGCCAGCAGCCAGCTATCCGGGAAGACAGGGCACTATGGCTACACCTTC. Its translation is CASSQLSGKTGHYGYTF.

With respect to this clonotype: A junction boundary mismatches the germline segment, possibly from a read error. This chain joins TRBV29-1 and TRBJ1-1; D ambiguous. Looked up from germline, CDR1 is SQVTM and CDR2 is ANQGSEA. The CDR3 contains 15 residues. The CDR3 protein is CSVPSSHTVNSEAFF. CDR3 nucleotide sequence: TGCAGCGTCCCTTCATCACACACAGTAAACAGTGAAGCTTTCTTT.

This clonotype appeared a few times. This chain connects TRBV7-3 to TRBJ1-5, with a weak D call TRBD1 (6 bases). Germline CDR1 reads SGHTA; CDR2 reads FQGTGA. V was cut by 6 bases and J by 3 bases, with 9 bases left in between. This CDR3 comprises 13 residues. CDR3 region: CASSTGINQPQHF. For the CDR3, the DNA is TGTGCCAGCAGTACAGGGATCAATCAGCCCCAGCATTTT.

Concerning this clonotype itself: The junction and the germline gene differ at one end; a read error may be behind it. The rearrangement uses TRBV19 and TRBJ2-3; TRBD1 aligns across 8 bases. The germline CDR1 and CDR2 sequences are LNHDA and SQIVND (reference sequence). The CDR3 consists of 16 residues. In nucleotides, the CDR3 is TGTGCCGGTAGTAAGTATCAGGGGGCCAGCACAGATACGCAGTATTTT. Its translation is CAGSKYQGASTDTQYF.

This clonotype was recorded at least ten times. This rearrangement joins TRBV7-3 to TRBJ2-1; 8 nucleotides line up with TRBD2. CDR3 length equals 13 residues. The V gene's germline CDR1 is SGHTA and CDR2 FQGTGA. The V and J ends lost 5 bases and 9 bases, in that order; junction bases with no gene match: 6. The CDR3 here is CASSPSSGSEQFF. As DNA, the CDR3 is TGTGCCAGCAGCCCCTCGAGCGGGAGTGAGCAGTTCTTC.

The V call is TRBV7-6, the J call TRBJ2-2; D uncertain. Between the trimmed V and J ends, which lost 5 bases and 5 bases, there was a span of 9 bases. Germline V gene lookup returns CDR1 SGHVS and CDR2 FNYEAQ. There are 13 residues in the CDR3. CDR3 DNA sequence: TGTGCCAGCAGCCCGTCAGTTACCGGGGAGCTGTTTTTT. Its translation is CASSPSVTGELFF.

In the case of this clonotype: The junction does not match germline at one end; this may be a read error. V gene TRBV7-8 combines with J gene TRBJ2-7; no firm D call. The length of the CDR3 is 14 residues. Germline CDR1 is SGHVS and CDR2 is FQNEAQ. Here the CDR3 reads CASSLIRISYERYF. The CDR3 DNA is TGTGCCAGCAGCTTAATCCGGATTTCTTACGAGCGGTACTTC.

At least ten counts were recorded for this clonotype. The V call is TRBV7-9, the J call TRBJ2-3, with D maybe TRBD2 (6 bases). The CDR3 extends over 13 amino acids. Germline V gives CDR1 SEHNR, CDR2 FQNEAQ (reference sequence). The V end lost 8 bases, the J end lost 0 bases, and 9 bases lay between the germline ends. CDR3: CASRERSTDTQYF. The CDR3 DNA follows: TGTGCCAGCCGGGAGCGTAGCACAGATACGCAGTATTTT.

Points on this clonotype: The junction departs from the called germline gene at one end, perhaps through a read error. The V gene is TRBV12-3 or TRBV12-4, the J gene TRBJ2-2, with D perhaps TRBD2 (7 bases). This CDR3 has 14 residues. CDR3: CASSRGAVTGELVF. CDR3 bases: TGTGCCAGCAGTCGGGGGGCCGTCACCGGGGAGCTGGTTTTT.

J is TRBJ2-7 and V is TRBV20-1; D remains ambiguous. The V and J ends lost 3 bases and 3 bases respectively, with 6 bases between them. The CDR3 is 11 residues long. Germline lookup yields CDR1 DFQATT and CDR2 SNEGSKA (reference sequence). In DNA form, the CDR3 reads TGCAGTGCTAGTGCTAACTACGAGCAGTACTTC. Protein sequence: CSASANYEQYF.

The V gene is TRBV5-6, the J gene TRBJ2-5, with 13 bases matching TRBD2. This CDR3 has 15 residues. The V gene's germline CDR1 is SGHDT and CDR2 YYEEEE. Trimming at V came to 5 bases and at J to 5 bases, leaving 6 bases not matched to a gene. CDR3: CASRGTGLAGETQYF. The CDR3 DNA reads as TGTGCCAGCAGGGGGACGGGACTAGCGGGGGAGACCCAGTACTTC.

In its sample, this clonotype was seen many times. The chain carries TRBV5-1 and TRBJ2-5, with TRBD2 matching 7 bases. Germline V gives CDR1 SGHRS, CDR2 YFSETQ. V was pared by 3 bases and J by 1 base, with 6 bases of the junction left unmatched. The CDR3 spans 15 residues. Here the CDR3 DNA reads TGCGCCAGCAGCTGGGGGGGGGGACCCCAAGAGACCCAGTACTTC. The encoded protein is CASSWGGGPQETQYF.

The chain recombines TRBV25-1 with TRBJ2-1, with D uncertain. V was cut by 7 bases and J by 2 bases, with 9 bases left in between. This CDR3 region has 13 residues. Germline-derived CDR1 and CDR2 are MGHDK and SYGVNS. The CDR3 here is CASKRPPYNEQFF. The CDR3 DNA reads TGTGCCAGCAAAAGGCCGCCCTACAATGAGCAGTTCTTC.

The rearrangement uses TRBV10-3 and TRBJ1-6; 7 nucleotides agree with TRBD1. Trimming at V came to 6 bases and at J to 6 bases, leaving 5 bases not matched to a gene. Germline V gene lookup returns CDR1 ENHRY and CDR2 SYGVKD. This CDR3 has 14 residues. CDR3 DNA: TGTGCCATCAGGCCGGGACAGCCTAATTCACCCCTCCACTTT. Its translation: CAIRPGQPNSPLHF.

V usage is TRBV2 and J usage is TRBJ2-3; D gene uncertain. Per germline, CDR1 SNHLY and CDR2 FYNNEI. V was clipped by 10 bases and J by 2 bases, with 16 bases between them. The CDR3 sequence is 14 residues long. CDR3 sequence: CATIRVINTDTQYF. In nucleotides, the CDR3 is TGTGCCACCATAAGAGTGATAAACACAGATACGCAGTATTTT.